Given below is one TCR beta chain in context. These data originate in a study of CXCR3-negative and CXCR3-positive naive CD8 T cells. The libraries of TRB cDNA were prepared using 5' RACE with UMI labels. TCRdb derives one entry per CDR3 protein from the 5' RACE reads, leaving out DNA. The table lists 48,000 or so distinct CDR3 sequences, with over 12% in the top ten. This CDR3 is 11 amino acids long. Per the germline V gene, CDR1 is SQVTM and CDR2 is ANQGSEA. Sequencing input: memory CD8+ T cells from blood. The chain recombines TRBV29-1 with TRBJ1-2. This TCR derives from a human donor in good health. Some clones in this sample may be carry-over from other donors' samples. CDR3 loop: CSVDVSYGYTF.